This T cell receptor beta chain was captured in a study of CD8+ T cells in alopecia areata. Regarding treatment: oral pan-JAK inhibitor, 5-10 mg twice daily. Lesional scalp tissue (obtained by punch biopsy) and peripheral blood were collected from alopecia areata patients. After isolation, RNA underwent reverse transcription to generate cDNA as the sequencing template. Sequencing used immunoSEQ multiplex PCR; TCRdb keeps in-frame clones, though not all of them. The table has 110,000 to 150,000 clones, nearly 55% seen once; the top ten hold around a sixth. From germline, CDR1 is MNHEY and CDR2 SMNVEV (reference sequence). The V end was cut by 4 bases, the J end by 2 bases, with 0 bases between. The CDR3 length is 12 residues.

Source: CD8+ T cells sorted from blood, taken at week 4, from a patient treated with tofacitinib. This receptor was obtained from a human donor with alopecia areata. The chain couples TRBV27 to TRBJ1-6; no clear D. The CDR3 nucleotides read TGTGCCAGCAGTTCCTATAATTCACCCCTCCACTTT. Protein: CASSSYNSPLHF.